This TCR beta chain was documented in a study of regulatory T cells in long-lasting Graves disease. This clonotype was detected ten times or more. J gave up 6 bases and V 7 bases, and 11 bases lay outside the gene matches. The V gene's germline CDR1 is MNHNS and CDR2 SASEGT. The CDR3 runs 14 residues. Described time point: newly diagnosed GD, antithyroid drugs for less than 3 months. PBMC-derived RNA was used for the TCR library. iRepertoire HTBI primers and Arm-PCR of CDR3 regions built TCR beta libraries. TCRdb called the multiplex PCR reads again in MiXCR, with one record for every CDR3 protein. The sample records 440,000 or so distinct CDR3 sequences, 15% being singletons. In addition, the sample was reused for a study of T cells in Graves' hyperthyroidism and ophthalmopathy. That study adds: In making diagnoses, clinical symptoms, serum thyroxine and TRAb, thyroid ultrasound and orbital computed tomography were all used.

The gene calls are TRBV6-1 and TRBJ1-1, with 7 bases matching TRBD1. This clonotype was obtained from a woman aged 30 to 39 with Graves disease. The source material was peripheral blood mononuclear cells (PBMCs), sampled at new diagnosis, from a patient treated with antithyroid drugs. For the CDR3, the DNA is TGTGCCAGCATTCCGACAGGGTATTTCGCTGAAGCTTTCTTT. This encodes CASIPTGYFAEAFF.